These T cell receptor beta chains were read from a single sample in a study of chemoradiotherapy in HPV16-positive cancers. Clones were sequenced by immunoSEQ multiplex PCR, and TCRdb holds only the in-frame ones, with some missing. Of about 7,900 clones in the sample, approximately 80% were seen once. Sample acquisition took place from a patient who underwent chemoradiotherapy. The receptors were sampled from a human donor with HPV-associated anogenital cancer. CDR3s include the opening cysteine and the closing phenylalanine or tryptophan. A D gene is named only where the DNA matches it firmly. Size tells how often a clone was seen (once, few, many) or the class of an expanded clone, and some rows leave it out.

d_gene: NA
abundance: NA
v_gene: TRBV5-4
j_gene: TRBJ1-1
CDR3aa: CASSSSGRGTEAFF
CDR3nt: TGTGCCAGCAGCTCCTCGGGGAGGGGCACTGAAGCTTTCTTT

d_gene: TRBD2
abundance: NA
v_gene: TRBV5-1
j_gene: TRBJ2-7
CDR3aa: CASASAGGLSSYEQYF
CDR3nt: TGCGCCAGCGCATCGGCGGGGGGTCTAAGCTCCTACGAGCAGTACTTC

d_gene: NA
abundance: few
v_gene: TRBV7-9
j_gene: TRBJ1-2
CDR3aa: CASSGRTATPNYGYTF
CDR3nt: TGTGCCAGCAGCGGACGGACAGCCACCCCTAACTATGGCTACACCTTC

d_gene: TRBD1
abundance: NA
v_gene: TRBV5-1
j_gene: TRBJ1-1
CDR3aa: CASSRTGMNTEAFF
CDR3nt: TGCGCCAGCAGTCGGACAGGGATGAACACTGAAGCTTTCTTT

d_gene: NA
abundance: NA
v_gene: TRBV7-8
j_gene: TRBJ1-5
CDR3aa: CASSLAWTSNQPQHF
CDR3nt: TGTGCCAGCAGCTTAGCGTGGACTTCAAATCAGCCCCAGCATTTT

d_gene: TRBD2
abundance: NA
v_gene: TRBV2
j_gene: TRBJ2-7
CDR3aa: CASSDTGTSGSYEQYF
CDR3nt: TGTGCCAGCAGTGATACCGGGACTAGCGGATCCTACGAGCAGTACTTC

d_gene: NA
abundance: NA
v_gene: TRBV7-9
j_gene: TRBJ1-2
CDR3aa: CASSWGGNYHGYTF
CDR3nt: TGTGCCAGCAGCTGGGGAGGGAACTACCATGGCTACACCTTC

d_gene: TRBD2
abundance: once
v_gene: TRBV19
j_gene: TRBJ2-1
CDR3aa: CASSIIAGRYNEQFF
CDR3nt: TGTGCCAGTAGTATAATAGCGGGGCGGTACAATGAGCAGTTCTTC

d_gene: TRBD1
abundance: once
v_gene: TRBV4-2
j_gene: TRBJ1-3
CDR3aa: CASSQEARGPGNTIYF
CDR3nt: TGTGCCAGCAGCCAAGAGGCCAGGGGGCCTGGAAACACCATATATTTT

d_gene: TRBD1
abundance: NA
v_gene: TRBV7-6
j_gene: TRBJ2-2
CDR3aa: CASSRQGYTGELFF
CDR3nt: TGTGCCAGCAGTCGACAGGGTTACACCGGGGAGCTGTTTTTT

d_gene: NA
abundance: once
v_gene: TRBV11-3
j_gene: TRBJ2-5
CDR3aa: CASSLGGAEETQYF
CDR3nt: TGTGCCAGCAGCTTAGGGGGGGCCGAGGAGACCCAGTACTTC

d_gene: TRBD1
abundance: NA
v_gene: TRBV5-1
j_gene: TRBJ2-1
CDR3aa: CASSLEGTGRNNEQFF
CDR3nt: TGCGCCAGCAGCTTGGAGGGGACAGGAAGGAACAATGAGCAGTTCTTC

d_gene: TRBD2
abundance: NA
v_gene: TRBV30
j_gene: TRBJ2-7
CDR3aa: CAWRVGLAGSYEQYF
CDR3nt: TGTGCCTGGAGAGTGGGGCTAGCGGGCTCCTACGAGCAGTACTTC

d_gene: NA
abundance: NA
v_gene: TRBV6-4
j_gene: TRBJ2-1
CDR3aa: CASSDFAGDNEQFF
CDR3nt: TGTGCCAGCAGTGATTTCGCGGGTGACAATGAGCAGTTCTTC

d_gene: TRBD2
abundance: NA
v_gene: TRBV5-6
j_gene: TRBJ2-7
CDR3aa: CASSPGGGASDTYEQYF
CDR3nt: TGTGCCAGCAGCCCGGGAGGAGGCGCATCAGATACCTACGAGCAGTACTTC

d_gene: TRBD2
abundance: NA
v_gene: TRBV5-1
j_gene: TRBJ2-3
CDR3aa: CASSLSSGGAGDTQYF
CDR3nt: TGCGCCAGCAGCCTCTCTAGCGGGGGGGCAGGAGATACGCAGTATTTT

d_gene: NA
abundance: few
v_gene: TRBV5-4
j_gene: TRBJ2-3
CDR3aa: CASRGNRGLVSTDTQYF
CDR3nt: TGTGCCAGCAGAGGGAACAGGGGACTTGTGAGCACAGATACGCAGTATTTT

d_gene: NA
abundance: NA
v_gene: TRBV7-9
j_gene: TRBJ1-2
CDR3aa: CASSLDGGHNYGYTF
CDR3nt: TGTGCCAGCAGCTTAGATGGGGGGCACAACTATGGCTACACCTTC

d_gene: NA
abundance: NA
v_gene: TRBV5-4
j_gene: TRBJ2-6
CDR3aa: CASRVGGGANVLTF
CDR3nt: TGTGCCAGCAGGGTAGGGGGTGGGGCCAACGTCCTGACTTTC

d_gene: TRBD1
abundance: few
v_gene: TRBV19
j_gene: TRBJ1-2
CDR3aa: CATRQGLNYGYTF
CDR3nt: TGTGCCACAAGACAGGGGTTGAACTATGGCTACACCTTC

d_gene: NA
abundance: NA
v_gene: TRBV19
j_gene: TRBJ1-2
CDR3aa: CASSISGIGQGTNYGYTF
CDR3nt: TGTGCCAGTAGTATTTCGGGAATCGGACAAGGTACAAACTATGGCTACACCTTC

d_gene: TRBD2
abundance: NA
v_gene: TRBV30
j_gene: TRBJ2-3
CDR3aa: CARGGYTDTQYF
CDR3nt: TGTGCCCGGGGGGGCTACACAGATACGCAGTATTTT

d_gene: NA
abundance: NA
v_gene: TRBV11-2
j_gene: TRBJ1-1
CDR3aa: CASSYRVLGNTEAFF
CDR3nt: TGTGCCAGCAGCTACAGGGTACTAGGGAACACTGAAGCTTTCTTT

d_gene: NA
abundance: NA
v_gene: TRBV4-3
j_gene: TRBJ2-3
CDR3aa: CASSQEWATSSDTQYF
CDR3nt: TGCGCCAGCAGCCAAGAATGGGCTACTAGCTCAGATACGCAGTATTTT

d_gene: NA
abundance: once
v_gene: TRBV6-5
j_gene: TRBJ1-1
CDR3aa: CASSYLGRGVSEAFF
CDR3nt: TGTGCCAGCAGTTACCTGGGGAGGGGGGTAAGTGAAGCTTTCTTT

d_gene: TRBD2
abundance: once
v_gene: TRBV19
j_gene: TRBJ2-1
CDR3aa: CASSGRGVYNEQFF
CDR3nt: TGTGCCAGTAGTGGCCGGGGGGTTTACAATGAGCAGTTCTTC

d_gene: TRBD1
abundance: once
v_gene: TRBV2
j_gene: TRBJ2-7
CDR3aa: CASREGQGRVYEQYF
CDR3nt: TGTGCCAGCAGGGAGGGACAGGGACGAGTCTACGAGCAGTACTTC

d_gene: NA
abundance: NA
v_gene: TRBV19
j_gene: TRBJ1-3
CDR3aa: CASTSDGATGNTIYF
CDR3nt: TGTGCCAGTACCTCGGACGGGGCGACGGGAAACACCATATATTTT

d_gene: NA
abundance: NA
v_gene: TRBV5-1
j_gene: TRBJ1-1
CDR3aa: CASQTGLNTEAFF
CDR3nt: TGCGCCAGCCAGACAGGATTGAACACTGAAGCTTTCTTT

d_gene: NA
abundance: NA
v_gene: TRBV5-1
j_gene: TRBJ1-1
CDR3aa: CASSLVGQALSEAFF
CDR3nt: TGCGCCAGCAGCTTGGTCGGCCAGGCCCTCTCTGAAGCTTTCTTT

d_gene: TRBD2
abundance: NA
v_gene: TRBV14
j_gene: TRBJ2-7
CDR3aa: CASSHPPGGGGYEQYF
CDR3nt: TGTGCCAGCAGCCATCCCCCGGGAGGTGGGGGTTACGAGCAGTACTTC

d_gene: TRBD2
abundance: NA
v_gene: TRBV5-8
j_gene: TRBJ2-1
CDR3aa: CASSLYGGRASEQFF
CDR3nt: TGTGCCAGCAGCTTGTATGGCGGGAGGGCCTCTGAGCAGTTCTTC

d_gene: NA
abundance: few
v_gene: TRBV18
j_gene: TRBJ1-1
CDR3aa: CASSPVDNTEAFF
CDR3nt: TGTGCCAGCTCACCGGTAGACAACACTGAAGCTTTCTTT

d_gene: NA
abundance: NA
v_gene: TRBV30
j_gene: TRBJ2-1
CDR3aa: CAWSPLHLGRGEQFF
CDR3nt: TGTGCCTGGAGTCCGCTACATTTAGGACGTGGTGAGCAGTTCTTC

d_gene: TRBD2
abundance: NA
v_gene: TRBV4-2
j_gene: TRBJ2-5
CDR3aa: CASSQVGLAGDQETQYF
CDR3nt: TGTGCCAGCAGCCAAGTCGGACTAGCGGGGGACCAAGAGACCCAGTACTTC

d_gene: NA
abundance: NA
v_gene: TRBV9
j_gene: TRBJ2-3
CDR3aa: CASSAYRDITDTQYF
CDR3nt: TGTGCCAGCAGCGCCTACAGGGATATCACAGATACGCAGTATTTT

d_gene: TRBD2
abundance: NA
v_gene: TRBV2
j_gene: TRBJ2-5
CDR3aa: CASSGTSGRAGRETQYF
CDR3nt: TGTGCCAGCAGCGGGACTAGCGGGAGGGCCGGGCGAGAGACCCAGTACTTC

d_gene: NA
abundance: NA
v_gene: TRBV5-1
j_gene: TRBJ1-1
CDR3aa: CASSLVATPSGTEAFF
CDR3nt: TGCGCCAGCAGCTTGGTGGCCACTCCCTCGGGCACTGAAGCTTTCTTT

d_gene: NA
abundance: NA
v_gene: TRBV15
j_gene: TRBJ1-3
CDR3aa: CATSSTPRNTIYF
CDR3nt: TGTGCCACCAGCAGCACTCCGCGAAACACCATATATTTT

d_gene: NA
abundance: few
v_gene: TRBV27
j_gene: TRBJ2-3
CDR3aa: CASSPPSGKYF
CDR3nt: TGTGCCAGCAGTCCCCCCTCCGGGAAGTATTTT

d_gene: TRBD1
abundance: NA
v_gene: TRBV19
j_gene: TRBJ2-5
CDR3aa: CASSIQGAWETQYF
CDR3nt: TGTGCCAGTAGTATCCAGGGGGCGTGGGAGACCCAGTACTTC

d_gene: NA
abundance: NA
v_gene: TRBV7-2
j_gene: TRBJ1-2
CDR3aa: CASSLRGAYGYTF
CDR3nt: TGTGCCAGCAGCTTACGAGGGGCCTATGGCTACACCTTC

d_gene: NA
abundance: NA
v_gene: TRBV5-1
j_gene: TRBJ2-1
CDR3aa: CASSFSLSSYNEQFF
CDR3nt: TGCGCCAGCAGCTTTAGTCTTAGCTCCTACAATGAGCAGTTCTTC

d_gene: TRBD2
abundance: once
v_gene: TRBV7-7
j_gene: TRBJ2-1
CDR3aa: CASSSGLAGYNEQFF
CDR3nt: TGTGCTAGCAGCTCGGGACTAGCGGGGTACAATGAGCAGTTCTTC

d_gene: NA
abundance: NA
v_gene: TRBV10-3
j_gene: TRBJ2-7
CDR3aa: CATGGGGGREYEQYF
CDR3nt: TGTGCCACCGGCGGGGGTGGGGGGCGCGAGTACGAGCAGTACTTC

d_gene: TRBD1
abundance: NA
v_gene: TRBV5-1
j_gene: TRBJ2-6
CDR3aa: CASLAGTDISGANVLTF
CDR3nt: TGCGCCAGCCTGGCCGGGACAGATATCTCTGGGGCCAACGTCCTGACTTTC